Ten or more counts support the clone carrying this T cell receptor (beta chain). The data were obtained in a study of T cells of healthy individuals. TCRdb re-analysed the 5' RACE reads in MiXCR, keeping a single row per CDR3 protein. The sample lists 53,000 or so distinct CDR3 sequences; roughly 15% were seen once. Losses at the gene ends were 6 bases for V and 0 bases for J; bases not matched to a gene: 4. This CDR3 has 14 residues. This sequence joins TRBV12-3 or TRBV12-4 and TRBJ2-7; 8 bases are a match to TRBD1. This sequence originates from a human donor in good health. CDR3 in DNA: TGTGCCAGCAGGACCGGGACAGGCTCCTACGAGCAGTACTTC. This translates into CASRTGTGSYEQYF.